These 2 T cell receptor beta chains were sequenced from one sample in a study of shared clonotypes between healthy human individuals. The repertoire was sequenced with immunoSEQ multiplex PCR; TCRdb's copy has only in-frame clones and lacks some. This table has about 2.1 million clones, approximately 94% appearing once. Terminally differentiated effector memory CD45RA+ cells were excluded from the naive CD8 cells, which were CD45RO-negative and positively selected for CCR7. What was sequenced was naive CD8+ T cells from PBMCs. The receptors originated from a man younger than 35 in good health. Some clones in this sample may be carry-over from other donors' samples.

With respect to this clone: The sample contains more than one DNA sequence encoding this CDR3. The V and J genes are TRBV10-3 and TRBJ2-3; a possible D gene is TRBD2 (6 bases). Germline V gene sequence: CDR1 ENHRY, CDR2 SYGVKD. The CDR3 runs 15 residues. V shed 0 bases and J shed 0 bases, with 7 bases lying between them. CDR3 DNA: TGTGCCATCAGTGAGTCGGGGGGTAGCACAGATACGCAGTATTTT. Its translation: CAISESGGSTDTQYF.

This chain uses TRBV7-9 with TRBJ1-4, with TRBD1 as a possible D gene (5 bases). Germline CDR1 SEHNR, CDR2 FQNEAQ (reference sequence). V was pared by 3 bases and J by 8 bases, with 10 bases between. The CDR3 length is 13 residues. The CDR3 DNA is TGTGCCAGCAGCTTCGCAGGGCGGGAAAAACTGTTTTTT. This codes for CASSFAGREKLFF.